This T cell receptor (beta chain) is drawn from a study of cytotoxic CD8 clonotypes in ibrutinib-treated CLL. Across the study: Patients: roughly ten relapsed/refractory, about 14 treatment-naive, 17 IGHV unmutated. Outcomes included approximately 24 partial and 2 complete responses; after median around 65 months, 14 stayed remitted and some 12 progressed.

The CDR3 is 16 residues long. The junction had 4 bases not matched to a gene; V was cut back by 1 base and J by 4 bases. The germline V gene encodes CDR1 SGHRS and CDR2 YFSETQ. This clone was counted a few times. The antigen remains undetermined. Researchers set a sequencing depth target of 1 in 200,000 to 1 in 1 million T cells. Clones were read by immunoSEQ multiplex PCR, and TCRdb kept only the in-frame ones, dropping some. There are about 150,000 clones in the sample; 79% occur only once, and roughly 13% lies in the top ten. Study-wide findings and caveats: Baseline-level clonality went beyond age-matched healthy donors and moved in step with circulating CD8+ T-cell counts.

The source is a human donor with chronic lymphocytic leukemia. Sequences were derived from PBMCs, sampled after 12 months of ibrutinib treatment. The gene calls are TRBV5-1 and TRBJ2-1; 11 nucleotides match TRBD2. CDR3 protein: CASSLRGTSGYNEQFF. The CDR3 region has the DNA TGCGCCAGCAGCTTGAGAGGGACTAGCGGATACAATGAGCAGTTCTTC.